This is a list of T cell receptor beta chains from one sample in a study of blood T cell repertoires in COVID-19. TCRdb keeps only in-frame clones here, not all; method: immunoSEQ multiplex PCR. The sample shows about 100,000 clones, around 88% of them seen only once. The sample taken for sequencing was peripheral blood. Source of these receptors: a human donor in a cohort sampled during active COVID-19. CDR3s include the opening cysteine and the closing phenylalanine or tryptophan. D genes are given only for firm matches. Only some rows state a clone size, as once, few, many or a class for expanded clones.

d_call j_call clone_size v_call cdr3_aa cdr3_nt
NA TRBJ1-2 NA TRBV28 CASGIAARTYGYTF TGTGCCAGCGGAATAGCAGCTAGAACCTATGGCTACACCTTC
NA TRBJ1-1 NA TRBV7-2 CASSFPNTEAFF TGTGCCAGCAGCTTCCCTAACACTGAAGCTTTCTTT
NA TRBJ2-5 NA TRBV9 CASSVSGAAQETQYF TGTGCCAGCAGCGTAAGCGGCGCGGCCCAAGAGACCCAGTACTTC
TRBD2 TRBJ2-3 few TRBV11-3 CASSPGTSGGHGTDTQYF TGTGCCAGCAGCCCCGGGACTAGCGGGGGGCATGGCACAGATACGCAGTATTTT
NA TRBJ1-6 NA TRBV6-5 CASSDKGLYLHF TGTGCCAGCAGCGACAAGGGACTTTACCTCCACTTT
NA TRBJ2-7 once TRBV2 CASSLSGNPYEQYF TGTGCCAGCAGTCTTAGCGGAAACCCCTACGAGCAGTACTTC
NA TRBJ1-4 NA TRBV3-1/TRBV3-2 CASRELSSGNEKLFF TGTGCCAGCCGGGAACTCTCTAGCGGTAATGAAAAACTGTTTTTT
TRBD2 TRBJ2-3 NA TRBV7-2 CASSQGGAGADTQYF TGTGCCAGCAGCCAGGGAGGGGCAGGAGCAGATACGCAGTATTTT
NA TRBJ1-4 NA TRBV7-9 CASSLKRDETNEKLFF TGTGCCAGCAGCTTAAAGCGAGACGAAACTAATGAAAAACTGTTTTTT
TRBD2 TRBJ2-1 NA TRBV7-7 CASSLGTSAPGEQFF TGTGCCAGCAGCTTAGGGACTAGCGCCCCCGGGGAGCAGTTCTTC
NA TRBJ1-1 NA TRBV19 CASSIPKGRGTEAFF TGTGCCAGTAGTATCCCGAAGGGCCGGGGCACTGAAGCTTTCTTT
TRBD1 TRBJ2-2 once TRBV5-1 CASSPGTGVTGELFF TGCGCCAGCAGCCCAGGGACAGGAGTCACCGGGGAGCTGTTTTTT
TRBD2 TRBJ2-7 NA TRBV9 CASSVDVAGSYEQYF TGTGCCAGCAGCGTAGATGTAGCGGGATCCTACGAGCAGTACTTC
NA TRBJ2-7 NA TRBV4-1 CASSQGFRGADSYEQYF TGCGCCAGCAGCCAAGGCTTTCGGGGGGCGGATTCCTACGAGCAGTACTTC
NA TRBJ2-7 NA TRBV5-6 CASSFLGGDNEQYF TGTGCCAGCAGCTTTCTAGGAGGGGATAACGAGCAGTACTTC
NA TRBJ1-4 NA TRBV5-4 CASRFGGNANEKLFF TGTGCCAGCAGGTTCGGGGGGAATGCTAATGAAAAACTGTTTTTT
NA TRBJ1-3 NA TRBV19 CASRGGGSGNTIYF TGTGCCAGTAGGGGAGGGGGCTCTGGAAACACCATATATTTT
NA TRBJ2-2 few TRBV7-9 CASSLFASNTGELFF TGTGCCAGCAGCTTATTTGCTAGCAACACCGGGGAGCTGTTTTTT
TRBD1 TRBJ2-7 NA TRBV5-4 CASSPGQGRNEQYF TGTGCCAGCAGCCCTGGACAGGGGCGGAACGAGCAGTACTTC
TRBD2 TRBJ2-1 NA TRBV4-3 CASSQDRDGRAPSPFF TGCGCCAGCAGCCAAGATCGCGACGGGAGGGCCCCATCCCCGTTCTTC
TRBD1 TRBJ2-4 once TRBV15 CATRGTGQNIQYF TGTGCCACCAGAGGGACAGGGCAAAACATTCAGTACTTC
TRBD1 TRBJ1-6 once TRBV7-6 CASSRDRAYNSPLHF TGTGCCAGCAGCCGGGACAGGGCCTATAATTCACCCCTCCACTTT
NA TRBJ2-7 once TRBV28 CASSLVPTGVTYEQYF TGTGCCAGCAGTTTGGTCCCCACCGGGGTCACCTACGAGCAGTACTTC
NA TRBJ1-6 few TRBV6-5 CASRAGETSPLHF TGTGCCAGCAGGGCAGGGGAGACGTCACCCCTCCACTTT
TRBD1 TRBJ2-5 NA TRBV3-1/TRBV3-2 CASSRGTGTVKETQYF TGTGCCAGCAGCCGAGGGACCGGGACAGTAAAAGAGACCCAGTACTTC
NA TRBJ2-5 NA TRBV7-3 CASSLGTGGTQYF TGTGCCAGCAGCCTTGGGACTGGCGGGACCCAGTACTTC
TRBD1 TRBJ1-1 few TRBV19 CASMNPGQGANTEAFF TGTGCCAGTATGAACCCGGGACAGGGAGCGAACACTGAAGCTTTCTTT
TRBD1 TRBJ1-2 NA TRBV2 CASTGDRKKEGYTF TGTGCCAGCACAGGGGACAGGAAAAAGGAGGGCTACACCTTC
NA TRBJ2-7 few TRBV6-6 CASSYQGHPVEQYF TGTGCCAGCAGTTACCAGGGACACCCGGTCGAGCAGTACTTC
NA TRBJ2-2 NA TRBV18 CASSLTGANTGELFF TGTGCCAGCTCACTTACAGGAGCGAACACCGGGGAGCTGTTTTTT
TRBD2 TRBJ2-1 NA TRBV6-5 CASSLAGVLYNEQFF TGTGCCAGCTCACTAGCGGGAGTGCTCTACAATGAGCAGTTCTTC
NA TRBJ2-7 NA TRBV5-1 CASSPGVGAYEQYF TGCGCCAGCAGCCCAGGGGTGGGAGCTTACGAGCAGTACTTC
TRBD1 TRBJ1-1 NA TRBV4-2 CASSQGQGWSTEAFF TGTGCCAGCAGCCAAGGACAGGGGTGGAGCACTGAAGCTTTCTTT
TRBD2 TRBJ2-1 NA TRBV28 CASSLGLGGEQFF TGTGCCAGCAGTTTGGGACTAGGGGGGGAGCAGTTCTTC
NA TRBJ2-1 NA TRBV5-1 CASSGLGGGPYNEQFF TGCGCCAGCAGCGGCCTGGGCGGAGGGCCCTACAATGAGCAGTTCTTC
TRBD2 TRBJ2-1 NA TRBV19 CASSLTSGQIYNEQFF TGTGCCAGTAGTCTGACTAGCGGGCAGATCTACAATGAGCAGTTCTTC
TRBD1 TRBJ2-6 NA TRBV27 CASSFRWPGQGAAGANVLTF TGTGCCAGCAGTTTCCGATGGCCGGGACAGGGGGCGGCTGGGGCCAACGTCCTGACTTTC
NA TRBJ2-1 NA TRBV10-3 CAISLADNEQFF TGTGCCATCAGCCTGGCCGATAATGAGCAGTTCTTC
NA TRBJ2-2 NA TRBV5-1 CASSLARRNPRGELLF TGCGCCAGCAGCTTGGCCAGAAGGAATCCACGCGGGGAGCTGCTTTTT
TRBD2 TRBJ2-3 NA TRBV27 CASSSRLAGWTDTQYF TGTGCCAGCAGTTCCCGCTTAGCGGGGTGGACAGATACGCAGTATTTT
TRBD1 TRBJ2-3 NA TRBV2 CASSGTGSSTDTQYF TGTGCCAGCAGCGGGACAGGTTCTAGCACAGATACGCAGTATTTT
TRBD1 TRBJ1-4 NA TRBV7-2 CASSEDRATNEKLFF TGTGCCAGCAGCGAAGACAGGGCAACTAATGAAAAACTGTTTTTT
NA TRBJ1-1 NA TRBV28 CASSLGPLKAEGEGPDTEAFF TGTGCCAGCAGTTTAGGGCCCCTTAAGGCGGAGGGTGAGGGACCGGACACTGAAGCTTTCTTT
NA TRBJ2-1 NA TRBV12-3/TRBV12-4 CASSHQDAEQFF TGTGCCAGCAGCCACCAGGATGCGGAGCAGTTCTTC
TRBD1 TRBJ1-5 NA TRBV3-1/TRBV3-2 CASSPGQGVNQPQHF TGTGCCAGCAGCCCAGGACAGGGGGTCAATCAGCCCCAGCATTTT
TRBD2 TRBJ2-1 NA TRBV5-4 CASSRTSGSPEQFF TGTGCCAGCAGCCGGACTAGCGGGAGTCCTGAGCAGTTCTTC
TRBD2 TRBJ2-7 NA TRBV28 CASGGGASYEQYF TGTGCCAGCGGGGGGGGAGCCTCCTACGAGCAGTACTTC
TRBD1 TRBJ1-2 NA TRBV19 CASSTSAGQGYGYTF TGTGCCAGTAGTACCTCCGCGGGACAGGGCTATGGCTACACCTTC